These T cell receptor beta chains were read from a single sample in a study of T cell changes during pregnancy in multiple sclerosis. TCRdb's copy holds only in-frame clones and misses some; the assay was immunoSEQ multiplex PCR. Among tens of thousands of clones listed, 90% were seen once. Material: peripheral blood, obtained in the first trimester of pregnancy. These receptors all come from a female donor in good health, enrolled as a control in a pregnancy study. Each CDR3 is given with its conserved first and last residue. Fields, in order: J gene, D gene, clone size, V gene, CDR3 protein, CDR3 DNA. The D gene is left open where the match is weak. The size of a clone is reported for some rows only, either as once, few or many, or as a class for expanded clones.

TRBJ2-3 NA NA TRBV5-1 CASSSDFDTQYF TGCGCCAGCAGCTCGGACTTTGATACGCAGTATTTT
TRBJ1-1 TRBD1 NA TRBV19 CASAHRTGTNTEAFF TGTGCCAGCGCCCATCGGACAGGGACGAACACTGAAGCTTTCTTT
TRBJ1-4 NA NA TRBV2 CASQGGPDEKLFF TGTGCCAGCCAAGGGGGACCTGATGAAAAACTGTTTTTT
TRBJ2-3 NA NA TRBV7-2 CASSLIGRTDTQYF TGTGCCAGCAGCTTAATAGGGAGAACAGATACGCAGTATTTT
TRBJ1-1 NA once TRBV6-6 CASSYGESNTEAFF TGTGCCAGCAGTTACGGAGAATCGAACACTGAAGCTTTCTTT
TRBJ2-5 NA NA TRBV6-6 CASSSGEETQYF TGTGCCAGCAGTTCTGGAGAAGAGACCCAGTACTTC
TRBJ2-3 TRBD2 NA TRBV7-2 CASSLRGLVADTQYF TGTGCCAGCAGCTTAAGGGGACTAGTCGCAGATACGCAGTATTTT
TRBJ2-7 NA NA TRBV7-6 CASSLKQGGEQYF TGTGCCAGCAGCTTGAAACAGGGAGGGGAGCAGTACTTC
TRBJ2-7 TRBD2 NA TRBV11-2 CASSLDRGSGYEQYF TGTGCCAGCAGCTTAGATCGCGGGAGCGGCTACGAGCAGTACTTC
TRBJ1-1 NA NA TRBV28 CASSSSPGHRKAFF TGTGCCAGCAGTTCTTCCCCGGGACATCGAAAAGCTTTCTTT
TRBJ2-7 NA once TRBV11-2 CASGRGPSQEAYEQYF TGTGCCAGCGGAAGGGGCCCATCACAGGAAGCCTACGAGCAGTACTTC
TRBJ2-6 NA once TRBV10-3 CAISESPGPNVLTF TGTGCCATCAGTGAGTCCCCCGGTCCCAACGTCCTGACTTTC
TRBJ2-2 TRBD2 NA TRBV5-1 CASSFAGGDTGELFF TGCGCCAGCAGCTTTGCGGGGGGGGACACCGGGGAGCTGTTTTTT
TRBJ1-2 NA NA TRBV19 CASRISYGYTF TGTGCCAGTCGTATCTCCTATGGCTACACCTTC
TRBJ2-7 TRBD2 NA TRBV4-1 CASSQGVAGVYEQYF TGCGCCAGCAGCCAAGGGGTAGCGGGAGTTTACGAGCAGTACTTC
TRBJ2-7 NA NA TRBV7-9 CASIPLAVLPYEQYF TGTGCCAGCATTCCATTAGCGGTTCTGCCCTACGAGCAGTACTTC
TRBJ2-3 TRBD2 NA TRBV27 CASSGWTSGRDTQYF TGTGCCAGCAGCGGCTGGACTAGCGGGAGGGATACGCAGTATTTT
TRBJ2-1 TRBD1 NA TRBV11-3 CASSETGSSYNEQFF TGTGCCAGCAGTGAGACAGGGAGCTCCTACAATGAGCAGTTCTTC
TRBJ2-3 TRBD1 NA TRBV12-5 CASGPGQGGDTQYF TGTGCTAGTGGCCCCGGACAGGGAGGAGATACGCAGTATTTT
TRBJ1-3 NA NA TRBV6-5 CASSYSSTGNTIYF TGTGCCAGCAGTTACTCATCAACTGGAAACACCATATATTTT
TRBJ2-7 TRBD2 NA TRBV7-9 CASSFTSGYEQYF TGTGCCAGCAGCTTTACTAGCGGATACGAGCAGTACTTC
TRBJ1-4 TRBD1 NA TRBV18 CASSLRGLANEKLFF TGTGCCAGCTCCCTCAGGGGGCTAGCTAATGAAAAACTGTTTTTT
TRBJ1-4 NA NA TRBV30 CAWNRGTPTNEKLFF TGTGCCTGGAATAGGGGGACGCCAACTAATGAAAAACTGTTTTTT
TRBJ2-7 NA NA TRBV28 CASSLSTVTNYEQYF TGTGCCAGCAGTTTATCTACAGTTACCAATTACGAGCAGTACTTC
TRBJ2-7 NA NA TRBV2 CASSGQAGEQYF TGTGCCAGCAGTGGACAGGCCGGAGAGCAGTACTTC
TRBJ2-2 NA NA TRBV6-4 CASSETNGGNTGELFF TGTGCCAGCAGTGAAACCAACGGCGGAAACACCGGGGAGCTGTTTTTT
TRBJ1-2 NA NA TRBV2 CASSSRAIDRSYGYTF TGTGCCAGCAGTTCAAGGGCAATTGACAGGAGCTATGGCTACACCTTC
TRBJ2-5 NA NA TRBV7-2 CASSLATSLETQYF TGTGCCAGCAGCTTAGCCACTAGTCTGGAGACCCAGTACTTC
TRBJ2-4 NA NA TRBV13 CASSLPGIIAKNIQYF TGTGCCAGCAGCTTACCAGGCATTATCGCCAAAAACATTCAGTACTTC
TRBJ2-7 NA NA TRBV9 CASSVARGQGLDEQYF TGTGCCAGCAGCGTAGCGAGGGGTCAGGGGCTAGACGAGCAGTACTTC
TRBJ2-5 TRBD1 once TRBV5-1 CASSLAGQGGETQYF TGCGCCAGCAGCCTCGCGGGACAGGGAGGGGAGACCCAGTACTTC
TRBJ2-1 TRBD2 NA TRBV28 CASGLTSGVRQFF TGTGCCAGCGGATTGACTAGCGGGGTAAGGCAGTTCTTC
TRBJ2-7 NA many TRBV5-1 CASSPDAGGSYEQYF TGCGCCAGCAGCCCGGACGCAGGGGGGTCCTACGAGCAGTACTTC
TRBJ2-1 TRBD1 NA TRBV5-1 CASSLEGQGFSSYNEQFF TGCGCCAGCAGCTTGGAGGGACAGGGGTTTAGCTCCTACAATGAGCAGTTCTTC
TRBJ2-3 TRBD2 NA TRBV5-1 CASSSPSGGATDTQYF TGCGCCAGCAGCTCCCCTAGCGGGGGGGCCACAGATACGCAGTATTTT
TRBJ1-3 NA once TRBV20-1 CSARTGNTIYF TGCAGTGCTAGAACAGGAAACACCATATATTTT
TRBJ2-5 TRBD2 NA TRBV6-5 CASSYSPSGPRETQYF TGTGCCAGCAGTTACTCTCCTAGCGGGCCCCGGGAGACCCAGTACTTC
TRBJ2-6 TRBD1 NA TRBV5-1 CASSLLLTGASSGANVLTF TGCGCCAGCAGCTTATTACTGACAGGGGCCAGCTCTGGGGCCAACGTCCTGACTTTC
TRBJ2-7 NA NA TRBV10-2 CASSGDWWSF TGCGCCAGCAGTGGGGACTGGTGGAGCTTC
TRBJ1-1 TRBD1 NA TRBV6-6 CASSRDRGFMNTEAFF TGTGCCAGCAGTCGGGACAGGGGGTTCATGAACACTGAAGCTTTCTTT
TRBJ1-5 NA NA TRBV27 CASSLRGLYQPQHF TGTGCCAGCAGTTTGAGAGGGCTGTATCAGCCCCAGCATTTT
TRBJ2-5 TRBD1 NA TRBV2 CASSEQPGGYETQYF TGTGCCAGCAGTGAACAGCCAGGGGGCTATGAGACCCAGTACTTC
TRBJ1-1 TRBD1 NA TRBV2 CARQGGKGNTEAFF TGTGCCAGACAGGGGGGGAAAGGGAACACTGAAGCTTTCTTT
TRBJ1-1 NA few TRBV5-1 CASSLVAGNTEAFF TGCGCCAGCAGCTTAGTCGCAGGGAACACTGAAGCTTTCTTT
TRBJ2-5 TRBD1 NA TRBV7-2 CASSLVGTVQETQYF TGTGCCAGCAGCCTCGTCGGGACAGTACAAGAGACCCAGTACTTC
TRBJ2-1 TRBD1 NA TRBV27 CASSLEDRTYNEQFF TGTGCCAGCAGTTTAGAGGACAGGACATACAATGAGCAGTTCTTC
TRBJ2-7 NA once TRBV7-9 CASSFPGGSEQYF TGTGCCAGCAGCTTCCCAGGAGGAAGCGAGCAGTACTTC
TRBJ1-4 NA NA TRBV18 CASSPPMRGGDEKLFF TGTGCCAGCTCACCCCCAATGAGGGGGGGAGATGAAAAACTGTTTTTT
TRBJ2-3 TRBD2 once TRBV5-1 CASSLGTSGFSTDTQYF TGCGCCAGCAGCCTAGGGACTAGCGGGTTTAGCACAGATACGCAGTATTTT
TRBJ1-4 NA NA TRBV5-4 CASSRMQGSNEKLFF TGTGCCAGCAGCCGAATGCAGGGGTCTAATGAAAAACTGTTTTTT
TRBJ2-7 NA NA TRBV19 CASSISTQVHEQYF TGTGCCAGTAGTATCTCAACCCAGGTCCACGAGCAGTACTTC